This T cell receptor (beta chain) was recovered during a study of OX40 agonist ivuxolimab in advanced cancers. Overall study context: Averaging 60 years in age, with a range of roughly 23 to 80, the cohort was around 83% male. Study-level results: Patients with a partial response at 0.1-3.0 mg/kg had among the lowest clonal expansion. Also present in some nonresponders was a low level of normalized T-cell clonal expansion.

Some clones are missing from TCRdb's copy, which holds only in-frame ones; the method was immunoSEQ multiplex PCR. The sample holds about 54,000 clones; approximately 84% are singletons and the top ten take 1.2%. Concerning this clone itself: Its antigen is not known.

The CDR3 contains 15 residues. Trimming left V 4 bases short and J 2 bases short, with 13 bases between. CDR1 and CDR2 from the germline V gene are ENHRY and SYGVKD. The gene calls are TRBV10-3 and TRBJ2-3, with a weak D call TRBD1 (6 bases). The starting material was CD4+ or CD8+ T cells sorted from blood, obtained in a trial of the OX40 agonist ivuxolimab. This TCR came from an adult with an advanced solid tumor such as melanoma, head and neck, liver or kidney cancer. This CDR3 reads CAISVAGQNTDTQYF. In nucleotides, the CDR3 is TGTGCCATCAGTGTGGCCGGACAGAACACAGATACGCAGTATTTT.